The text below deals with one TCR beta chain. The data stem from a study of shared clonotypes between healthy human individuals. Naive CD8 cells were CD45RO-negative, positively selected for CCR7, excluding terminally differentiated effector memory CD45RA+ cells. Clones were read by immunoSEQ multiplex PCR, and TCRdb kept only the in-frame ones, dropping some. The sample consists of under 850,000 clones, around 92% of them appearing once. The specimen was naive CD8+ T cells sorted from blood. This TCR came from a man aged 25 to 40 in good health.

DNA of the CDR3: TGTGCCAGCAGTAATAGTGGGGGGGGCACTGAAGCTTTCTTT. It encodes CASSNSGGGTEAFF. The chain links TRBV27 to TRBJ1-1; perhaps TRBD1 as D (5 bases). Trimming shortened V by 5 bases and J by 4 bases, and 14 bases separated the two germline ends. This CDR3 has 14 amino acids. The germline V gene has CDR1 MNHEY and CDR2 SMNVEV (reference sequence).